This entry lists 14 T cell receptor beta chains sequenced from one sample in a study of shared clonotypes between healthy human individuals (dated by TCRdb to the early 2020s). Libraries came from the immunoSEQ multiplex PCR assay. TCRdb limited this immuneACCESS table to in-frame rearrangements with V and J called. A share of clones is missing; checked studies link under half to unresolved V genes, and the rest is unexplained. This sample gives approximately 2.4 million clones in total; around 95% of them show up just once. Of the sample, approximately 0.13% is held by the ten largest clones. Sequencing was carried out using naive CD4+ T cells sorted from blood. The sample's cell subset or site label is to be understood as: CD45RA+ positively selected. The source of these receptors is a man between 18 and 35 years old in good health.

The chain joins TRBV7-9 to TRBJ2-3; D is unresolved. The ends were cut back, 3 bases at V and 2 bases at J, with 9 bases in the middle. CDR3 size: 14 residues. Germline loops: CDR1 SEHNR, CDR2 FQNEAQ (reference sequence). CDR3 residues: CASSFGQITDTQYF. The CDR3 DNA sequence: TGTGCCAGCAGCTTCGGGCAGATCACAGATACGCAGTATTTT.

The CDR3 nucleotides are TGTGCCAGTAGCCGATCATGGTTCACAGCCAAAAACATTCAGTACTTC. Translation: CASSRSWFTAKNIQYF. The chain recombines TRBV19 with TRBJ2-4; no definite D call. The CDR3 has 16 residues. The V gene lost 6 bases and the J gene lost 0 bases, with 15 bases spanning the gap. Germline CDR1 reads LNHDA; CDR2 reads SQIVND (reference sequence).

This clone was seen only once. This rearrangement joins TRBV2 to TRBJ2-3; 10 bases match TRBD2. CDR1 and CDR2 from the germline V gene are SNHLY and FYNNEI. The ends lost 10 bases at V and 2 bases at J; junction bases unmatched: 3. This CDR3 has 13 residues. The CDR3 is CATGLAVTDTQYF. The CDR3, as DNA: TGTGCCACCGGACTAGCGGTCACAGATACGCAGTATTTT.

The rearrangement joins TRBV18 to TRBJ2-7; 7 nucleotides line up with TRBD2. In germline, CDR1 is KGHSH, CDR2 LQKENI. The CDR3 contains 15 residues. J gave up 2 bases and V 3 bases, and 7 bases lay outside the gene matches. This CDR3 is CASSPSSGEAYEQYF. In DNA form, the CDR3 reads TGTGCCAGCTCACCCTCTAGCGGAGAAGCCTACGAGCAGTACTTC. The variable domain in full, completed from reference TRBV18 and TRBJ2-7, reads NAGVMQNPRHLVRRRGQEARLRCSPMKGHSHVYWYRQLPEEGLKFMVYLQKENIIDESGMPKERFSAEFPKEGPSILRIQQVVRGDSAAYFCASSPSSGEAYEQYFGPGTRLTVT.

J is TRBJ1-5 and V is TRBV6-1; D not certain. The CDR3 is 15 residues long. V lost 6 bases and J 0 bases, leaving 12 bases between the germline ends. Germline CDR1 and CDR2: MNHNS and SASEGT. The CDR3 region has the DNA TGTGCCAGCAGAGTCCTGAAATATAGCAATCAGCCCCAGCATTTT. Its protein is CASRVLKYSNQPQHF.

The gene calls are TRBV5-4 and TRBJ1-1; D is possibly TRBD1 (6 bases). The germline CDR1 and CDR2 sequences are SGHNT and YYREEE (reference sequence). The CDR3 sequence is 14 residues long. Trimming left V 4 bases short and J 0 bases short, with 10 bases between. This chain's CDR3 is CASSHDRLNTEAFF. In DNA, the CDR3 is TGTGCCAGCAGCCATGACAGGCTGAACACTGAAGCTTTCTTT.

This clone was seen once. Different DNA sequences within this sample yield the same CDR3. The chain links TRBV28 to TRBJ2-7, with TRBD1 matching over 11 bases. This CDR3 contains 14 residues. Germline-derived CDR1 and CDR2 are MDHEN and SYDVKM. V was pared by 6 bases and J by 4 bases, with 5 bases of the junction left unmatched. This chain's CDR3 is CASRRDRGRYEQYF. Written as DNA, the CDR3 is TGTGCCAGCAGGCGGGACAGGGGGAGGTACGAGCAGTACTTC.

This clone is a singleton in its sample. The chain combines TRBV12-5 with TRBJ1-1; D unresolved. This CDR3 is built from 12 residues. Germline assignment: CDR1 LGHNT and CDR2 FRNRAP. Trimming removed 5 bases from V and 0 bases from J, with 4 bases in between. The CDR3 loop reads CASGGVNTEAFF. DNA for the CDR3: TGTGCTAGTGGTGGGGTGAACACTGAAGCTTTCTTT.

This clone was detected once. This specimen includes other DNA sequences encoding the same CDR3. This chain joins TRBV28 and TRBJ1-5; TRBD1 matches 7 bases. Germline CDR1 reads MDHEN; CDR2 reads SYDVKM. Trimming took 5 bases from V and 4 from J; bases not matched to a gene: 5. The CDR3 is 14 residues long. The CDR3 spells CASSPGQTNQPQHF. Here the CDR3 DNA reads TGTGCCAGCAGTCCGGGACAGACAAATCAGCCCCAGCATTTT.

J is TRBJ2-5 and V is TRBV30; the D gene is possibly TRBD2 (6 bases). Deletions cut 0 bases from V and 6 bases from J, with 17 bases between. This CDR3 has 15 residues. Germline V CDR1 and CDR2: GTSNPN, SVGIG (reference sequence). This CDR3 is CAWSVRRGTGKTQYF. The CDR3 nucleotides are TGTGCCTGGAGTGTAAGGCGGGGTACCGGGAAGACCCAGTACTTC.

This rearrangement joins TRBV9 to TRBJ2-5, with unresolved D. The CDR3 runs to 15 residues. The V end lost 6 bases, the J end lost 4 bases, and 19 bases lay between the germline ends. Germline lookup yields CDR1 SGDLS and CDR2 YYNGEE. CDR3 nucleotide sequence: TGTGCCAGCACACAATCGTCTGGGTTCGGAGAGACCCAGTACTTC. Translated, it gives CASTQSSGFGETQYF.

The rearrangement uses TRBV5-1 and TRBJ1-2; 8 bases align to TRBD1. V lost 4 bases and J lost 6; bases outside the gene matches: 8. The CDR3 is 14 residues long. The germline CDR1 and CDR2 sequences are SGHRS and YFSETQ. The CDR3 nucleotides read TGCGCCAGCAGCCCTGGACAGGGCCAGGATGGCTACACCTTC. This gives the protein CASSPGQGQDGYTF.

This chain joins TRBV10-3 and TRBJ2-7; D gene uncertain. Trimming shortened V by 10 bases and J by 1 base, and 11 bases separated the two germline ends. The CDR3 length is 12 residues. Germline-derived CDR1 and CDR2 are ENHRY and SYGVKD. CDR3 DNA: TGTGCCAACTACCTTAGTTCCTACGAGCAGTACTTC. As protein: CANYLSSYEQYF.

This chain joins TRBV7-3 and TRBJ1-1, with D possibly being TRBD1 (6 bases). Trimming removed 5 bases at V and 1 base at J, with 8 bases between. Germline values: CDR1 SGHTA, CDR2 FQGTGA. The CDR3 has 13 residues. CDR3 in DNA: TGTGCCAGCAGCAGGGGGGCGAACACTGAAGCTTTCTTT. This translates into CASSRGANTEAFF. Based on the CDR3 plus reference TRBV7-3 and TRBJ1-1, the full variable domain is GAGVSQTPSNKVTEKGKYVELRCDPISGHTALYWYRQSLGQGPEFLIYFQGTGAADDSGLPNDRFFAVRPEGSVSTLKIQRTERGDSAVYLCASSRGANTEAFFGQGTRLTVV.